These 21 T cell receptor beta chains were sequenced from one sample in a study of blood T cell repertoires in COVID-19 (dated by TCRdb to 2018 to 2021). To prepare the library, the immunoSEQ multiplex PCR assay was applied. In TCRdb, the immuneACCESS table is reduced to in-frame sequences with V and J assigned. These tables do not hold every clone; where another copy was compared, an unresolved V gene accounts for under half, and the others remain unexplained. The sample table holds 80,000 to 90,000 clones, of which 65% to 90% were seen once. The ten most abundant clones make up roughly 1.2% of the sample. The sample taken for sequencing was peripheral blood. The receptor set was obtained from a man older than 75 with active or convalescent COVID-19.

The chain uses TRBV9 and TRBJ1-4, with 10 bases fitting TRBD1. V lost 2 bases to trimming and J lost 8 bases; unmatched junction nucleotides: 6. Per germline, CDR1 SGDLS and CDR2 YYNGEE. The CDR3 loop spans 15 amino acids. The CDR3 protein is CASSVGTGVGEKLFF. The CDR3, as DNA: TGTGCCAGCAGCGTCGGGACAGGGGTTGGGGAAAAACTGTTTTTT.

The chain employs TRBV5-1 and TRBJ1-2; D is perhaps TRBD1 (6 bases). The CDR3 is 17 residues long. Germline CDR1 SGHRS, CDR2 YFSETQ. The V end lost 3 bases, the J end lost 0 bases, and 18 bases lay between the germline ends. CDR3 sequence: CASSSPQGSSSNYGYTF. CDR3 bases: TGCGCCAGCAGCTCACCACAGGGTTCATCATCTAACTATGGCTACACCTTC.

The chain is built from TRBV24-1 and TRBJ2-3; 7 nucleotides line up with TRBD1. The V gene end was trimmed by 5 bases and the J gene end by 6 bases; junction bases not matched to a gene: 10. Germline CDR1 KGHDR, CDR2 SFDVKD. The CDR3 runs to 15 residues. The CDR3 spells CATSVRGQLGDTQYF. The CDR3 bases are TGTGCCACCAGTGTGAGGGGACAGCTAGGGGATACGCAGTATTTT.

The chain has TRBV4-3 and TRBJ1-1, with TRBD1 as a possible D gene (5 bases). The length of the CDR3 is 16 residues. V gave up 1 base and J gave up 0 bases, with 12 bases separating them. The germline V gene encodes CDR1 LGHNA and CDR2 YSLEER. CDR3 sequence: CASSQAAGFMNTEAFF. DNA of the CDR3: TGCGCCAGCAGCCAAGCGGCAGGGTTCATGAACACTGAAGCTTTCTTT.

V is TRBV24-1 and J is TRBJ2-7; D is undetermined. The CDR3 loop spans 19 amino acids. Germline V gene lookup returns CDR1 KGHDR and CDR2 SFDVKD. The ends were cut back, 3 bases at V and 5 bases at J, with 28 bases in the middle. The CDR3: CATSDLSRSRPRQGDEQYF. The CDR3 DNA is TGTGCCACCAGTGATCTCTCTCGGTCCCGTCCCAGACAAGGCGACGAGCAGTACTTC.

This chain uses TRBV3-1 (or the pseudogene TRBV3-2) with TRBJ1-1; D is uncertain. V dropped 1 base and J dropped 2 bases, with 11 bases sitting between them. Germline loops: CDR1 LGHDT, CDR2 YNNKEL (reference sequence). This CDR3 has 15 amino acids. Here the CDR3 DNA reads TGTGCCAGCAGCCAAGTCGTGACGGGTAACACTGAAGCTTTCTTT. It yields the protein CASSQVVTGNTEAFF.

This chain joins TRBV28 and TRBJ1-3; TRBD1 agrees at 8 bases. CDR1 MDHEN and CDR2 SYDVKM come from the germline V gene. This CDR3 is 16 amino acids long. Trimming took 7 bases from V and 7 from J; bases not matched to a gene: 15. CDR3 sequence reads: CASNIRQGWEGNTIYF. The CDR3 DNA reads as TGTGCCAGCAACATCAGACAGGGGTGGGAGGGGAACACCATATATTTT.

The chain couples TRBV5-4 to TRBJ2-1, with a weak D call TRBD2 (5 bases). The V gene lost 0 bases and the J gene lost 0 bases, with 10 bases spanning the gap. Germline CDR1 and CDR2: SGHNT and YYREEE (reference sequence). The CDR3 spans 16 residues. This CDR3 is CASSLEAVSSYNEQFF. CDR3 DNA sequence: TGTGCCAGCAGCTTGGAAGCGGTAAGCTCCTACAATGAGCAGTTCTTC.

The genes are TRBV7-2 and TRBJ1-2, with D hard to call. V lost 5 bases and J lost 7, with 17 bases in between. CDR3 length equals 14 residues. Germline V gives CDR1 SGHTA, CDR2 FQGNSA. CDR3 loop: CASSPPSQAGGYTF. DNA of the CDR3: TGTGCCAGCAGCCCCCCATCTCAAGCGGGTGGCTACACCTTC.

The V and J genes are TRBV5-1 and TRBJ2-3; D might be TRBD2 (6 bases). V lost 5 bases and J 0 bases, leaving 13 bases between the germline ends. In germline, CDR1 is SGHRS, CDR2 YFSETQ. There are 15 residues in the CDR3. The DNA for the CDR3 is TGCGCCAGCAGAAGTAGCGGTGCTAGCACAGATACGCAGTATTTT. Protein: CASRSSGASTDTQYF.

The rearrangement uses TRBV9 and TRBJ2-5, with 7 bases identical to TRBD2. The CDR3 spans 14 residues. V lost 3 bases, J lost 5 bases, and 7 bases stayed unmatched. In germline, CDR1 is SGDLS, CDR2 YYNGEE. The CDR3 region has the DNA TGTGCCAGCAGCGACCGACGGGGAGGGGAGACCCAGTACTTC. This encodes CASSDRRGGETQYF.

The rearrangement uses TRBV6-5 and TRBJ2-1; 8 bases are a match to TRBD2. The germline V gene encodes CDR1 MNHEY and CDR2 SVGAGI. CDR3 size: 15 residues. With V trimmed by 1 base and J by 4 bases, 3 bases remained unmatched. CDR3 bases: TGTGCCAGCAGTTACTACACTAGCGGTTACAATGAGCAGTTCTTC. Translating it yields CASSYYTSGYNEQFF.

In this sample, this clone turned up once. The chain's CDR3 is CARGYRAPTYEGEEQYF. CDR3 sequence (DNA): TGTGCCAGAGGATACAGGGCCCCAACCTACGAGGGTGAGGAGCAGTACTTC. The chain couples TRBV21-1 to TRBJ2-7; TRBD1, the D gene given by the table, was not confirmed from the DNA. TRBV21-1 is given as a pseudogene. There are 17 residues in the CDR3.

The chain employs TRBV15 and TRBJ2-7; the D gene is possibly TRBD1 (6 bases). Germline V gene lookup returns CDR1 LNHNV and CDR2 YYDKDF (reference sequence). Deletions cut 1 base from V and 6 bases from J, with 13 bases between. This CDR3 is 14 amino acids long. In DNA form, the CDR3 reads TGTGCCACCAGCAGAGTTTACAGGGAGTCCGAGCAGTACTTC. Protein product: CATSRVYRESEQYF.

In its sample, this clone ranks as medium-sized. The CDR3 nucleotides are TGTGCCAGCAGCCAATTTTTGTCCGGGGAGCAGTTCTTC. This codes for CASSQFLSGEQFF. The chain combines TRBV3-1 (or the pseudogene TRBV3-2) with TRBJ2-1, with D unresolved. The germline V gene encodes CDR1 LGHDT and CDR2 YNNKEL (reference sequence). The CDR3 is 13 amino acids. V was trimmed by 2 bases and J by 10 bases, leaving 12 bases between them.

In DNA form, the CDR3 reads TGTGCCAGCGATGGGGGGTTTGGAGAGACCCAGTACTTC. It translates to CASDGGFGETQYF. The chain is built from TRBV9 and TRBJ2-5; possibly TRBD2 for D (6 bases). This CDR3 spans 13 amino acids. Between the trimmed V and J ends, which lost 7 bases and 4 bases, there was a span of 14 bases. Germline V gives CDR1 SGDLS, CDR2 YYNGEE.

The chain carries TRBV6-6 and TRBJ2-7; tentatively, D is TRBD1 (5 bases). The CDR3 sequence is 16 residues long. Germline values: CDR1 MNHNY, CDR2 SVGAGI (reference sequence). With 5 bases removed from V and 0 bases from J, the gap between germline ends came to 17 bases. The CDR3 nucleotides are TGTGCCAGCAGTAAGGGCCCAGGGATTTTCTCCTACGAGCAGTACTTC. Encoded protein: CASSKGPGIFSYEQYF.

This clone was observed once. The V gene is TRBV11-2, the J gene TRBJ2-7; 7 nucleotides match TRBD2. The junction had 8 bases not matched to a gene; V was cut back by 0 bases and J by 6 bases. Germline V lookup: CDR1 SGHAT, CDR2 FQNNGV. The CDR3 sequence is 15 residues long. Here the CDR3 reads CASSLDPSGIAEQYF. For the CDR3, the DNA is TGTGCCAGCAGCTTAGATCCTAGCGGTATCGCCGAGCAGTACTTC.

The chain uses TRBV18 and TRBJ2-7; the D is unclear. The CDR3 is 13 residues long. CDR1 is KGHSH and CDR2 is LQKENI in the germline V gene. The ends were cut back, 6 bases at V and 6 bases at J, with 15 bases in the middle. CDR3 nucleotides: TGTGCCAGCTCCCCCCGCAGCGTAGTCGAGCAGTACTTC. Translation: CASSPRSVVEQYF.

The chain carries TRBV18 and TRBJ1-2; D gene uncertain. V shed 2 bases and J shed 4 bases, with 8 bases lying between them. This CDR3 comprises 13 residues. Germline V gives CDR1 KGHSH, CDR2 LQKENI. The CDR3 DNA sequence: TGTGCCAGCTCACCAAACGAGGGCTATGGCTACACCTTC. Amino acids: CASSPNEGYGYTF.

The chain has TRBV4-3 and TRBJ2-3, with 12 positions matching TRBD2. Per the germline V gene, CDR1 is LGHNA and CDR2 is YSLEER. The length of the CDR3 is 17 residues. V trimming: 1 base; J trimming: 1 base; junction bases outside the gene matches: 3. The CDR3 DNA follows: TGCGCCAGCAGCCAAGGACTAGCGGGAGATGGCACAGATACGCAGTATTTT. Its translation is CASSQGLAGDGTDTQYF.